This TCR beta chain was found in a study of brain metastases from non-small cell lung cancer. Study observations and caveats: Compared with their matched primary tumors, roughly two thirds of brain metastases showed expanded T-cell clones. Paired brain metastases and primary tumors largely shared TCR repertoires. T-cell infiltration was lower in brain metastases than primaries (P < 0.001).

This clone has only one observation. Its antigen is still unknown. TCRdb's table, derived via immunoSEQ multiplex PCR, lists solely in-frame clones and lacks some. The data contain some 4,300 clones, 65% to 90% of them singletons. The V gene lost 11 bases and the J gene lost 6 bases, with 17 bases spanning the gap. CDR1 MNHEY and CDR2 SVGAGI come from the germline V gene. CDR3 length: 13 amino acids. The receptor's source is a donor aged 40 or over with non-small cell lung cancer. This sequence joins TRBV6-5 and TRBJ1-5; D is uncertain. The sequenced sample was primary lung tumor tissue. The CDR3 DNA sequence: TGTGCCGGCTCAAGGGATTCGGCTCAGCCCCAGCATTTT. The encoded protein is CAGSRDSAQPQHF.